Listed below are T cell receptor beta chains from one sample, sequenced in a study of T-cell memory formation after mild COVID-19. TCRdb reprocessed the 5' RACE reads via MiXCR and lists one record per CDR3 protein. The sample consists of about 350,000 distinct CDR3 sequences, 25% to 30% of them appearing once. Material for sequencing was PBMCs or a T cell subset sorted from them (not recorded which). These receptors all stem from an adult woman who had mild COVID-19 (a few samples of this study predate the infection). Cell type and time point are not known. CDR3s include the opening cysteine and the closing phenylalanine or tryptophan. Fields, in order: J gene, CDR3 length, D gene, V gene, clone size, CDR3 protein, CDR3 DNA. D genes are given only for firm matches. Some rows mark clone size as missing; the rest say once, few, many or name a class of expanded clone.

>TRBJ2-7|14|-|TRBV6-5|few
CASSPVSRPYEQYF
TGTGCCAGCAGTCCCGTGAGTAGGCCCTACGAGCAGTACTTC
>TRBJ2-5|13|-|TRBV5-1|-
CASSDSSAETQYF
TGCGCCAGCAGCGACTCTAGCGCGGAGACCCAGTACTTC
>TRBJ2-3|13|TRBD1|TRBV12-3/TRBV12-4|-
CASSGRQGGTQYF
TGTGCCAGCAGTGGAAGACAGGGCGGTACGCAGTATTTT
>TRBJ1-5|16|-|TRBV19|few
CASSRDRIYSNQPQHF
TGTGCCAGTAGTCGGGACCGGATTTATAGCAATCAGCCCCAGCATTTT
>TRBJ1-4|15|-|TRBV7-9|few
CASRNSDPGPEKLFF
TGTGCCAGCAGAAACTCGGACCCTGGCCCGGAAAAACTGTTTTTT
>TRBJ1-1|14|-|TRBV6-2/TRBV6-3|-
CASSYSTENTEAFF
TGTGCCAGCAGTTACTCGACAGAGAACACTGAAGCTTTCTTT
>TRBJ2-7|10|-|TRBV6-1|-
CASSVYEQYF
TGTGCCAGCAGTGTGTACGAGCAGTACTTC
>TRBJ1-1|15|-|TRBV7-9|few
CASSLANRQNTEAFF
TGTGCCAGCAGCTTGGCTAACAGACAGAACACTGAAGCTTTCTTT
>TRBJ2-2|14|TRBD1|TRBV30|-
CAGDRGLETGELFF
TGTGCGGGTGACAGGGGGCTGGAAACCGGGGAGCTGTTTTTT
>TRBJ2-2|14|TRBD2|TRBV3-1|few
CATDQREFTGELFF
TGTGCCACAGATCAGCGGGAGTTCACCGGGGAGCTGTTTTTT
>TRBJ2-7|13|-|TRBV5-1|few
CASVGDNSYEQYF
TGCGCCAGCGTCGGGGACAACTCCTACGAGCAGTACTTC
>TRBJ2-1|11|-|TRBV7-9|-
CASTSSGEQFF
TGTGCCAGCACTTCGTCGGGTGAGCAGTTCTTC